The clone carrying this TCR beta chain was seen a handful of times. Its antigen remains unidentified. This record belongs to a study of T cell repertoires in aging, cancer and after chemotherapy. Across the study: Healthy donor repertoires were recorded over several months to years and showed clear clonal overlap. Millions of TCR reads made up the full dataset. Whole-study results and caveats: Median generation probability rose over the chemotherapy interval in each cancer cohort, suggesting rebound thymic output. Untreated cancer patients had significantly lower blood TCR diversity than age-matched healthy donors.

A mixed TRB-A/B primer pool amplified rearranged TRB by multiplex touch-down PCR. TCRdb reprocessed the multiplex PCR reads with MiXCR, giving one entry per CDR3 protein. The table has over 10,000 distinct CDR3 sequences, about 25% seen once. Amplification of TCR beta used genomic DNA extracted from peripheral blood. CDR1 is MNHEY and CDR2 is SVGAGI in the germline V gene. V lost 7 bases to trimming and J lost 0 bases, with 11 bases between them. This CDR3 has 14 residues. The clonotype was recovered from a human donor in good health. The gene calls are TRBV6-5 and TRBJ2-3; D gene ambiguous. Input material: blood. The DNA of the CDR3 is TGTGCCAGCAAATTGGTTGGGAGCACAGATACGCAGTATTTT. Translating gives CASKLVGSTDTQYF.